Reported below is one T cell receptor beta chain. Antigen: not known. This record comes from a study of blood T cells in healthy people across ages. V lost 7 bases to trimming and J lost 0 bases, with 14 bases between them. This CDR3 spans 15 amino acids. Germline V gene data show CDR1 as MNHEY and CDR2 as SMNVEV (reference sequence). Study observations and caveats: Both naive CD4+ cell counts and diversity were greater in long-lived donors than in aged donors. It was found that TCR beta diversity correlated strongly with the percentage of naive T cells.

The authors ran a second PCR of 7 to 11 cycles using a sample-barcoded 5' primer and a J-beta primer mix. A template-switch adaptor that had 12 random nucleotides put a tag on each cDNA molecule. TCRdb fed the 5' RACE reads into MiXCR, producing one record per CDR3 protein. The repertoire holds about a million distinct CDR3 sequences, around 54% seen once, with over 20% in the top ten. Sequenced sample: blood. This sequence originates from a woman aged 60-75 years in good health. V and J are TRBV27 and TRBJ2-3; TRBD2 might be the D (6 bases). DNA of the CDR3: TGTGCCAGCAAGAAAAGCGGGCTAAGCACAGATACGCAGTATTTT. Translation gives CASKKSGLSTDTQYF.